Below are 6 T cell receptor beta chains sequenced from a single sample in a study of CD8 T cells in ankylosing spondylitis. Whole-study findings and limits: Ankylosing spondylitis blood appeared to be characterized by a TCR beta motif of about eight highly homologous variants.

The antigens these receptors bind are not known. TCRdb analysed the 5' RACE reads with MiXCR anew, one entry per CDR3 protein. Seen here are around 770,000 distinct CDR3 sequences, around 19% observed once, and the top ten hold around 20%. The sample was blood, either unsorted or a sorted T cell fraction (not recorded which). These receptors originate from a male donor with ankylosing spondylitis.

This rearrangement joins TRBV5-1 to TRBJ1-1; tentatively, D is TRBD1 (5 bases). Trimming left V 0 bases short and J 1 base short, with 10 bases between. In germline, CDR1 is SGHRS, CDR2 YFSETQ. The CDR3 is 15 amino acids. CDR3 sequence (DNA): TGCGCCAGCAGCTTGGGGGGGATAGGGAACACTGAAGCTTTCTTT. It translates to CASSLGGIGNTEAFF.

V gene TRBV4-1 combines with J gene TRBJ2-7; D unclear. The V and J ends lost 1 base and 0 bases respectively, with 10 bases between them. This CDR3 is built from 15 residues. CDR1 is MGHRA, CDR2 YSYEKL, per germline. CDR3 DNA: TGCGCCAGCAGCCAAGTGGGCTCATTCTCCTACGAGCAGTACTTC. It is translated as CASSQVGSFSYEQYF.

This clonotype was detected a few times. J is TRBJ2-1 and V is TRBV6-4, with 11 bases identical to TRBD2. V was pared by 4 bases and J by 8 bases, with 10 bases of the junction left unmatched. The CDR3 spans 16 residues. The germline V gene encodes CDR1 MRHNA and CDR2 SNTAGT. Here the CDR3 reads CASSVSGLAAVDEQFF. The CDR3 DNA reads TGTGCCAGCAGTGTTTCGGGACTAGCGGCGGTCGATGAGCAGTTCTTC.

This clonotype occurred a few times. The rearrangement joins TRBV7-6 to TRBJ2-2; D remains ambiguous. Trimming removed 1 base at V and 4 bases at J, with 7 bases between. This CDR3 spans 14 amino acids. The germline V gene has CDR1 SGHVS and CDR2 FNYEAQ. CDR3 sequence reads: CASSLGIITGELFF. In DNA, the CDR3 is TGTGCCAGCAGCTTAGGGATTATCACCGGGGAGCTGTTTTTT.

This clonotype showed up just a few times. This chain connects TRBV6-2 or TRBV6-3 to TRBJ2-2; 11 nucleotides agree with TRBD2. V shed 2 bases and J 4 bases; nucleotides not matched to a gene: 12. Germline V lookup: CDR1 MNHEY, CDR2 SVGEGT. The CDR3 has 19 residues. In DNA, the CDR3 is TGTGCCAGCAGTTACGGGTGGATAGCGGGAGGGTCTTCCACCGGGGAGCTGTTTTTT. As protein: CASSYGWIAGGSSTGELFF.

This clonotype was counted between two and nine times. This rearrangement joins TRBV20-1 to TRBJ2-7, with 8 nucleotides matching TRBD1. Trimming removed 4 bases from V and 4 bases from J; junction bases left unmatched: 6. This CDR3 is built from 13 residues. CDR1 DFQATT and CDR2 SNEGSKA come from the germline V gene (reference sequence). The CDR3 here is CSANRQGTYEQYF. Here the CDR3 DNA reads TGCAGTGCTAATCGACAGGGGACATACGAGCAGTACTTC.